The present T cell receptor beta chain was sequenced within a study of regulatory T cells in long-lasting Graves disease. Study-level findings and limits: Graves' patients with persistent disease showed TCR diversity lower than patients newly diagnosed.

With iRepertoire HTBI primers and Arm-PCR of CDR3 regions, TCR beta libraries were built. TCRdb called the multiplex PCR reads again in MiXCR, with one record for every CDR3 protein. The repertoire holds fewer than 550,000 distinct CDR3 sequences, with about 16% as singletons. Time point reported: newly diagnosed GD, antithyroid drugs for less than 3 months. From RNA extracted from PBMCs, the TCR library was made. Patients with Graves' disease were diagnosed by American Thyroid Association guidelines. This clonotype was seen only a few times. No antigen is known for it. V lost 2 bases and J lost 4, with 9 bases in between. CDR1 is SGHDT and CDR2 is YYEEEE in the germline V gene. CDR3 length equals 13 residues. The same data also went into a second study, on T cells in Graves' hyperthyroidism and ophthalmopathy. That work states: The primer set for the first-round RT-PCR of the TCR CDR3 was HTBI. In blood, most of the thyroid clonotypes expanded above 0.001 were also present.

The chain recombines TRBV5-6 with TRBJ1-2, with unresolved D. This TCR derives from a woman aged 40 to 65 with Graves disease. The starting material was peripheral blood mononuclear cells (PBMCs), obtained at new diagnosis, from a patient treated with antithyroid drugs. CDR3 nucleotide sequence: TGTGCCAGCAGCTTTCCGGCGCTCTATGGCTACACCTTC. Its translation is CASSFPALYGYTF.